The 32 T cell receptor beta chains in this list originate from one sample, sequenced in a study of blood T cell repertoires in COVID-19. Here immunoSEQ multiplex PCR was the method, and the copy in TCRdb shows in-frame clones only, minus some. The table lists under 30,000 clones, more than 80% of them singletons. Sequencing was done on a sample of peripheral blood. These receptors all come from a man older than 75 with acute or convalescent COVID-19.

The CDR3 loop is CASSLDPAGGGYEQFF. The CDR3 DNA is TGTGCCAGCAGCTTAGATCCGGCGGGGGGAGGTTACGAGCAGTTCTTC. V usage is TRBV7-8 and J usage is TRBJ2-1, with 8 nucleotides matching TRBD2. The CDR3 totals 16 residues. Unmatched junction bases numbered 12, after V lost 1 base and J lost 10 bases. Germline lookup yields CDR1 SGHVS and CDR2 FQNEAQ.

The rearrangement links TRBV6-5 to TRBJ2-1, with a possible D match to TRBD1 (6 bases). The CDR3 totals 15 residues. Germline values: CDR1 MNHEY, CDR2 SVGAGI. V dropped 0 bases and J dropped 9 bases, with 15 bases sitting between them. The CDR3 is CASSYSFAGASEQFF. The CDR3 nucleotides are TGTGCCAGCAGTTACTCGTTCGCAGGGGCGAGTGAGCAGTTCTTC.

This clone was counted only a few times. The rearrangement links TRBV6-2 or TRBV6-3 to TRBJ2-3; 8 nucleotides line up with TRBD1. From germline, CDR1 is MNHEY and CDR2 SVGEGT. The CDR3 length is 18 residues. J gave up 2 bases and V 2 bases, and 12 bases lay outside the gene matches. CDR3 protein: CASSYLLRTGQDTDTQYF. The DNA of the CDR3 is TGTGCCAGCAGTTACCTATTAAGGACAGGGCAGGACACAGATACGCAGTATTTT.

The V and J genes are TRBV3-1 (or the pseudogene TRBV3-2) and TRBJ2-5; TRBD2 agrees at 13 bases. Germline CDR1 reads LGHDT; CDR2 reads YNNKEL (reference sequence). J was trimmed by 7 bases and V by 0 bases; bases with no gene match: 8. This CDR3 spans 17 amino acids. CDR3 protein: CASSQEGLAGARGTQYF. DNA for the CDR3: TGTGCCAGCAGCCAAGAAGGACTAGCGGGGGCCCGAGGGACCCAGTACTTC.

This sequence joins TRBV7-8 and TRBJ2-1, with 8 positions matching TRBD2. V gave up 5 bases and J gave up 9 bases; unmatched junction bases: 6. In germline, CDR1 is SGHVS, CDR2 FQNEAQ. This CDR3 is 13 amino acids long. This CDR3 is CASSKTSEGEQFF. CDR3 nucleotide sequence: TGTGCCAGCAGCAAGACTAGCGAGGGTGAGCAGTTCTTC.

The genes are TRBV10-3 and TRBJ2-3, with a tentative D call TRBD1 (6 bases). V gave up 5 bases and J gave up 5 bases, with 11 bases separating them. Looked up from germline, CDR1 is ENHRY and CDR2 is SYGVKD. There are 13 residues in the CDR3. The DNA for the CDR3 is TGTGCCATCAGTTCCAGGGGTGGAGATACGCAGTATTTT. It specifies CAISSRGGDTQYF.

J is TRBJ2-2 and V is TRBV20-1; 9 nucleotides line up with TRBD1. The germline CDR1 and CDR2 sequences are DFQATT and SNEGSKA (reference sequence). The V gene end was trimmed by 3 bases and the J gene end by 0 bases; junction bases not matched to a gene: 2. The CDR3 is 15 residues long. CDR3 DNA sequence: TGCAGTGCTAGTGGGACAGGGCCGAACACCGGGGAGCTGTTTTTT. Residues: CSASGTGPNTGELFF.

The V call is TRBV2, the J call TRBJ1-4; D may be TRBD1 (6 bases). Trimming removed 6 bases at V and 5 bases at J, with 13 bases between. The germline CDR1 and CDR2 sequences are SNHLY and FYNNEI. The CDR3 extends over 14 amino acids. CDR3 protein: CASRRGGENEKLFF. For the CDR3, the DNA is TGTGCCAGCAGGCGGGGGGGCGAGAATGAAAAACTGTTTTTT.

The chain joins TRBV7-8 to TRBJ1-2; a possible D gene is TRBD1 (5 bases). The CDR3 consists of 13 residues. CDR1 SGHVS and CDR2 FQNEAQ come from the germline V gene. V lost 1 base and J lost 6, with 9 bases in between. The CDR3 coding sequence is TGTGCCAGCAGCTTAGTCAGGGCGAATGGCTACACCTTC. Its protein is CASSLVRANGYTF.

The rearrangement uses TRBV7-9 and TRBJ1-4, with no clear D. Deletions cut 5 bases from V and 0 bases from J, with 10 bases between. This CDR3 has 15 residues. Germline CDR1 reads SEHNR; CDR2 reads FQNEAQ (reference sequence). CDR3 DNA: TGTGCCAGCAGCCCGGGTGCGTCAACTAATGAAAAACTGTTTTTT. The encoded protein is CASSPGASTNEKLFF. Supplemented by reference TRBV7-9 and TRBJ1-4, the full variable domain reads DTGVSQNPRHKITKRGQNVTFRCDPISEHNRLYWYRQTLGQGPEFLTYFQNEAQLEKSRLLSDRFSAERPKGSFSTLEIQRTEQGDSAMYLCASSPGASTNEKLFFGSGTQLSVL.

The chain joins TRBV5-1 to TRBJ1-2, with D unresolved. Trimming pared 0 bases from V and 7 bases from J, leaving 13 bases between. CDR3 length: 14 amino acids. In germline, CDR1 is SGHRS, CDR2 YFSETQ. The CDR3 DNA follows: TGCGCCAGCAGCTTGGGATCTCTAATTGGTGGCTACACCTTC. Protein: CASSLGSLIGGYTF.

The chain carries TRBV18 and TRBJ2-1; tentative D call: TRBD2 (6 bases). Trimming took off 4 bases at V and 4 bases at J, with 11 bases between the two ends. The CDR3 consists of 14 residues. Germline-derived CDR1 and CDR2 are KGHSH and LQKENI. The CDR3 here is CASSRGEAYNEQFF. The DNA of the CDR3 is TGTGCCAGCTCACGGGGGGAGGCTTACAATGAGCAGTTCTTC.

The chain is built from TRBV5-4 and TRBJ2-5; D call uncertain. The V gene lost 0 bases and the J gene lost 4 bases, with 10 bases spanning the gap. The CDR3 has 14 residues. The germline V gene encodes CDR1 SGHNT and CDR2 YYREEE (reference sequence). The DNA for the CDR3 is TGTGCCAGCAGCTTGGCGGCTCTAGGAGAGACCCAGTACTTC. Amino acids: CASSLAALGETQYF. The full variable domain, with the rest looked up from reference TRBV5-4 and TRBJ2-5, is ETGVTQSPTHLIKTRGQQVTLRCSSQSGHNTVSWYQQALGQGPQFIFQYYREEENGRGNFPPRFSGLQFPNYSSELNVNALELDDSALYLCASSLAALGETQYFGPGTRLLVL.

DNA of the CDR3: TGTGCCACCAGCAGGCACCGGGACAGATACAATGAGCAGTTCTTC. This translates into CATSRHRDRYNEQFF. The V and J genes are TRBV15 and TRBJ2-1, with 7 bases matching TRBD1. J gave up 4 bases and V 3 bases, and 6 bases lay outside the gene matches. The CDR3 sequence is 15 residues long. CDR1 is LNHNV and CDR2 is YYDKDF in the germline V gene (reference sequence).

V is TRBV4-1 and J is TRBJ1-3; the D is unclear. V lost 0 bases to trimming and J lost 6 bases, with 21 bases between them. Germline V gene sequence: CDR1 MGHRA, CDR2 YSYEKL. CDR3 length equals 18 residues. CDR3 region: CASSQETLSRSPTNTIYF. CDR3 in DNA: TGCGCCAGCAGCCAAGAAACCCTCTCGAGGTCCCCTACAAACACCATATATTTT.

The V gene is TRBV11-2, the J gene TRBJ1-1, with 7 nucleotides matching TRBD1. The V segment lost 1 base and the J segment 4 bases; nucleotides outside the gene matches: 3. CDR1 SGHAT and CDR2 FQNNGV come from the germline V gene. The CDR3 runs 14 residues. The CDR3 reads CASSLARGPTEAFF. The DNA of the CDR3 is TGTGCCAGCAGCTTAGCGAGGGGGCCCACTGAAGCTTTCTTT.

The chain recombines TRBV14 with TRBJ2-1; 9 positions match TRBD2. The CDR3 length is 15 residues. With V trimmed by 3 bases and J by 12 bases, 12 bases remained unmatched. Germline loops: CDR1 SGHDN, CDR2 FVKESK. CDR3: CASSQAIAGDQWQFF. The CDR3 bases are TGTGCCAGCAGCCAGGCAATAGCGGGGGATCAATGGCAGTTCTTC.

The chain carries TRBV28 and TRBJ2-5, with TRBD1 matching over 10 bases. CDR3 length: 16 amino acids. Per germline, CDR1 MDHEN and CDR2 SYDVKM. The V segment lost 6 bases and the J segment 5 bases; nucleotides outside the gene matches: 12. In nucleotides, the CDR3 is TGTGCCAGCAGCTCAGCCCCGGGACAGGGGAAGGAGACCCAGTACTTC. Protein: CASSSAPGQGKETQYF.

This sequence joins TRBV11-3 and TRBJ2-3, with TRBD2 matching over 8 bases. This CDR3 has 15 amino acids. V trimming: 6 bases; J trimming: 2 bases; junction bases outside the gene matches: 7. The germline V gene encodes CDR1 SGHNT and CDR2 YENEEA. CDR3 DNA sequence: TGTGCCAGCAGTAAGCGGGGGAGCACCACAGATACGCAGTATTTT. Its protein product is CASSKRGSTTDTQYF.

CDR3 protein: CASATPNYGYTF. The DNA of the CDR3 is TGTGCCAGCGCCACTCCGAACTATGGCTACACCTTC. The chain recombines TRBV2 with TRBJ1-2; D uncertain. V was trimmed by 8 bases and J by 2 bases, leaving 9 bases between them. This CDR3 region has 12 residues. From germline, CDR1 is SNHLY and CDR2 FYNNEI.

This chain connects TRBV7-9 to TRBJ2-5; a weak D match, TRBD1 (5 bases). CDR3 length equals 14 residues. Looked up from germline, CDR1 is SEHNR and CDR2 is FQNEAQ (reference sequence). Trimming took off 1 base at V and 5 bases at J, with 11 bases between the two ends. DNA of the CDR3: TGTGCCAGCAGCTTAGGGACATTCCTCGAGACCCAGTACTTC. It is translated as CASSLGTFLETQYF.

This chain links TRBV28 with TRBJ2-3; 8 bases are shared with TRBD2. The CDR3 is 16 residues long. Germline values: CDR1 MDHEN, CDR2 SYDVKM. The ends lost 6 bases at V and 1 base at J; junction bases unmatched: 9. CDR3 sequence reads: CASSRGGVLGTDTQYF. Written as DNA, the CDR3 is TGTGCCAGCAGCCGGGGGGGCGTCCTGGGCACAGATACGCAGTATTTT.

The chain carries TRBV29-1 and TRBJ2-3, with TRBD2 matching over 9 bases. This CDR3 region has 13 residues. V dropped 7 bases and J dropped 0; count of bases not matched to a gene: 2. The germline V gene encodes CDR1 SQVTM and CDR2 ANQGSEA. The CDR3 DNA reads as TGCAGCGCCAGCGGGGGGAGCACAGATACGCAGTATTTT. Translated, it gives CSASGGSTDTQYF.

The CDR3, as DNA: TGTGCCAGCTCCCGAGGTAGGGAGTACCAAGAGACCCAGTACTTC. Protein product: CASSRGREYQETQYF. The gene calls are TRBV18 and TRBJ2-5; TRBD2 might be the D (5 bases). Trimming removed 6 bases at V and 0 bases at J, with 14 bases between. CDR1 KGHSH and CDR2 LQKENI come from the germline V gene. The CDR3 has 15 amino acids.

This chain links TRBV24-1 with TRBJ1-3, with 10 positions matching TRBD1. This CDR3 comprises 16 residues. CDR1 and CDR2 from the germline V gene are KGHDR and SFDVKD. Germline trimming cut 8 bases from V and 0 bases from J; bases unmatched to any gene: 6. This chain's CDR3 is CATNAWTGGSGNTIYF. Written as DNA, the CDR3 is TGTGCCACCAATGCTTGGACAGGGGGCTCTGGAAACACCATATATTTT.

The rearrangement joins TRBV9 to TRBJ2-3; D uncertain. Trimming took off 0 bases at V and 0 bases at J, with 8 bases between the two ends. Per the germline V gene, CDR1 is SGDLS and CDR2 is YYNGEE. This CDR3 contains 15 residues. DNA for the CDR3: TGTGCCAGCAGCGTAGCCCGAGTTAGCACAGATACGCAGTATTTT. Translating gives CASSVARVSTDTQYF.

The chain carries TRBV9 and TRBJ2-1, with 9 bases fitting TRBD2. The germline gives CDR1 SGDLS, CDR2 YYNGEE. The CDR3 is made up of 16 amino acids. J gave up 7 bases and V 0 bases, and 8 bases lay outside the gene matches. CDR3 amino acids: CASSVAVAGVGNEQFF. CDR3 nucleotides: TGTGCCAGCAGCGTAGCAGTAGCGGGGGTTGGGAATGAGCAGTTCTTC.

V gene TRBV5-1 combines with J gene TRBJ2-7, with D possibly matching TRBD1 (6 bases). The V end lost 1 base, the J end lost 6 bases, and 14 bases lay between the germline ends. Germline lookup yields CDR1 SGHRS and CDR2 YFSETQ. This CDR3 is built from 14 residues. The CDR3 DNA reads TGCGCCAGCAGCTTGCGGCAGGGGCAGGTCGAGCAGTACTTC. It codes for CASSLRQGQVEQYF.

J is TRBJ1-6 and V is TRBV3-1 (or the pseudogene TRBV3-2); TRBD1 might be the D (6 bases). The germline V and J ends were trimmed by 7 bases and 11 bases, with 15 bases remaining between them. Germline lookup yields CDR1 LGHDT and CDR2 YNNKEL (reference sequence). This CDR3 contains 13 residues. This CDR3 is CASKGGLGAPLHF. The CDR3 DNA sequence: TGTGCCAGCAAGGGGGGGTTAGGGGCACCCCTCCACTTT.

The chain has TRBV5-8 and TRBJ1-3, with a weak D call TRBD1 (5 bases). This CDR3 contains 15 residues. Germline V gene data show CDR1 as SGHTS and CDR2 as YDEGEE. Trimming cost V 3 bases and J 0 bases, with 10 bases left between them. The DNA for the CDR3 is TGTGCCAGCAGCTACAGGACATTCTCTGGAAACACCATATATTTT. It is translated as CASSYRTFSGNTIYF.

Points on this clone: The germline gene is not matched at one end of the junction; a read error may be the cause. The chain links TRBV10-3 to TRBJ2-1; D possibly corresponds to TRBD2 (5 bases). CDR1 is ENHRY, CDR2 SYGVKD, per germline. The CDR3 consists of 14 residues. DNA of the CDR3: TGTGCCGTCAGGAGCGGAAAATCGGACAATGAGCAGTTCTTC. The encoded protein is CAVRSGKSDNEQFF.

The DNA of the CDR3 is TGCGCCAGCAGGCCGGGACAGGGTACTTTGAGGGGGAGAAACATTCAGTACTTC. Residues: CASRPGQGTLRGRNIQYF. The genes are TRBV23-1 and TRBJ2-4; TRBD1 agrees at 9 bases. TRBV23-1 has ORF status, its function being uncertain. The V and J ends lost 6 bases and 6 bases, in that order; junction bases with no gene match: 18. The CDR3 length is 18 residues.